These T cell receptor beta chains were read from a single sample in a study of cytomegalovirus exposure and HLA in healthy donors. The data were produced by immunoSEQ multiplex PCR, yet TCRdb's version contains in-frame clones alone and is incomplete. The table records about 130,000 clones, over 65% of them present only once. The sample comprised PBMCs. These receptors were obtained from a man aged 40-49 years in good health and CMV-seropositive. The conserved cysteine and the conserved F or W are not part of the CDR3 here. Each record gives: J gene, D gene, clone size, V gene, CDR3 protein. The D gene is left open where the match is weak. Clone size appears in some rows only: once, few, many, or a class for an expanded clone.

j_call: TRBJ1-2
d_call: -
clone_size: -
v_call: TRBV10-1
cdr3_aa: ASSESHSPNYGYT

j_call: TRBJ2-3
d_call: TRBD2
clone_size: -
v_call: TRBV29-1
cdr3_aa: SVVTGLGSGRWADTQY

j_call: TRBJ2-5
d_call: -
clone_size: -
v_call: TRBV5-8
cdr3_aa: ASSLRTDFLETQY

j_call: TRBJ2-5
d_call: -
clone_size: -
v_call: TRBV5-1
cdr3_aa: ASSLGGVQETQY

j_call: TRBJ2-7
d_call: TRBD2
clone_size: -
v_call: TRBV11-1
cdr3_aa: ASSPIPGLAAEGEQY

j_call: TRBJ1-6
d_call: TRBD1
clone_size: few
v_call: TRBV5-1
cdr3_aa: ASSSQGTENSPLH

j_call: TRBJ2-3
d_call: TRBD2
clone_size: -
v_call: TRBV9
cdr3_aa: ASSVEAAGGTQY

j_call: TRBJ2-3
d_call: TRBD2
clone_size: -
v_call: TRBV28
cdr3_aa: ASIPGAGGSTDTQY

j_call: TRBJ2-1
d_call: -
clone_size: few
v_call: TRBV7-3
cdr3_aa: ASSLVGGSEQF

j_call: TRBJ2-2
d_call: TRBD2
clone_size: -
v_call: TRBV4-2
cdr3_aa: ASSQRERWLAGGPTGELF

j_call: TRBJ2-2
d_call: -
clone_size: -
v_call: TRBV6-5
cdr3_aa: ASSYLAVDYTGELF

j_call: TRBJ2-3
d_call: TRBD1
clone_size: few
v_call: TRBV11-3
cdr3_aa: ASSPRDSPDTQY

j_call: TRBJ1-4
d_call: -
clone_size: -
v_call: TRBV9
cdr3_aa: ASSAGDGASTNEKLF

j_call: TRBJ1-2
d_call: -
clone_size: many
v_call: TRBV10-1
cdr3_aa: ASSAKRGENGYT

j_call: TRBJ1-2
d_call: TRBD1
clone_size: -
v_call: TRBV6-1
cdr3_aa: ASSLGQGYYYGYT

j_call: TRBJ1-2
d_call: -
clone_size: -
v_call: TRBV5-5
cdr3_aa: ASSHTQVSGGYT

j_call: TRBJ1-4
d_call: TRBD1
clone_size: -
v_call: TRBV5-4
cdr3_aa: ASSPRQGLNEKLF

j_call: TRBJ1-6
d_call: TRBD1
clone_size: once
v_call: TRBV5-1
cdr3_aa: ASSLTDRNSPLH

j_call: TRBJ2-3
d_call: -
clone_size: -
v_call: TRBV5-1
cdr3_aa: ASSRLGSTDTQY

j_call: TRBJ2-5
d_call: TRBD2
clone_size: -
v_call: TRBV7-2
cdr3_aa: ASSLAGGQETQY

j_call: TRBJ2-2
d_call: TRBD1
clone_size: -
v_call: TRBV29-1
cdr3_aa: SVVRDRDSGELF

j_call: TRBJ1-5
d_call: -
clone_size: -
v_call: TRBV9
cdr3_aa: ASSVDSVSNQPQH

j_call: TRBJ1-2
d_call: -
clone_size: -
v_call: TRBV6-5
cdr3_aa: ASSSEPQADYGYT

j_call: TRBJ1-5
d_call: -
clone_size: -
v_call: TRBV19
cdr3_aa: ASSVPRTALLGNQPQH

j_call: TRBJ1-2
d_call: TRBD1
clone_size: -
v_call: TRBV7-8
cdr3_aa: ASSLMAGGHNYGYT

j_call: TRBJ2-5
d_call: -
clone_size: -
v_call: TRBV2
cdr3_aa: ASSERGRETQY

j_call: TRBJ1-6
d_call: -
clone_size: -
v_call: TRBV27
cdr3_aa: ASSHRVNSPLH

j_call: TRBJ1-1
d_call: -
clone_size: -
v_call: TRBV10-3
cdr3_aa: AISESGGLNTEAF

j_call: TRBJ2-3
d_call: -
clone_size: -
v_call: TRBV11-3
cdr3_aa: ASSLEGARTDTQY

j_call: TRBJ2-2
d_call: TRBD1
clone_size: -
v_call: TRBV11-3
cdr3_aa: ASSRTGANTGELF

j_call: TRBJ1-1
d_call: -
clone_size: -
v_call: TRBV7-2
cdr3_aa: ASSLGQANTEAF

j_call: TRBJ1-1
d_call: TRBD1
clone_size: -
v_call: TRBV6-5
cdr3_aa: ASSADRGRDTEAF

j_call: TRBJ1-1
d_call: -
clone_size: -
v_call: TRBV10-3
cdr3_aa: AISESKGGTEAF

j_call: -
d_call: -
clone_size: -
v_call: TRBV5-1
cdr3_aa: ASSPLYPEQY

j_call: TRBJ2-3
d_call: -
clone_size: -
v_call: TRBV4-2
cdr3_aa: ASSQEGAPRTDTQY

j_call: TRBJ2-1
d_call: -
clone_size: -
v_call: TRBV13
cdr3_aa: ASSPQGSRGYNEQF